This passage covers 27 T cell receptor beta chains from one sample sequenced in a study of blood T cell repertoires in COVID-19. Sequencing was performed with immunoSEQ multiplex PCR; in TCRdb, only in-frame clones are kept and a portion is missing. The sample gives about 170,000 clones, approximately 82% of which show up once; roughly 15% is in the top ten. Source material: PBMCs or T cells enriched from blood (not recorded which). All receptors come from a man between 50 and 59 years old who had recovered from COVID-19.

The rearrangement joins TRBV5-1 to TRBJ1-2; no definite D call. V lost 0 bases, J lost 8 bases, and 11 bases lay in between. The CDR3 is 13 residues long. CDR1 and CDR2 (germline): SGHRS, YFSETQ. The CDR3 spells CASSLDASRGYTF. The CDR3 coding sequence is TGCGCCAGCAGCTTGGACGCTAGCAGGGGCTACACCTTC.

This chain connects TRBV4-1 to TRBJ1-6, with 8 bases that match TRBD1. Germline values: CDR1 MGHRA, CDR2 YSYEKL. V lost 0 bases and J lost 9; bases outside the gene matches: 16. The CDR3 is 19 residues long. The CDR3 region has the DNA TGCGCCAGCAGCCAAGATAAAGACAGGGGTCGAATTAGGTCTTCACCCCTCCACTTT. Translation gives CASSQDKDRGRIRSSPLHF.

The chain links TRBV7-2 to TRBJ1-6, with D hard to call. The CDR3 totals 15 residues. The V gene's germline CDR1 is SGHTA and CDR2 FQGNSA. The germline V and J ends were trimmed by 2 bases and 0 bases, with 5 bases remaining between them. The CDR3 region is CASSLQDSYNSPLHF. The CDR3 DNA sequence: TGTGCCAGCAGCTTACAGGACTCCTATAATTCACCCCTCCACTTT.

The chain joins TRBV30 to TRBJ1-2; D perhaps matches TRBD1 (6 bases). CDR3 size: 13 residues. Germline loops: CDR1 GTSNPN, CDR2 SVGIG (reference sequence). V lost 8 bases and J 2 bases, leaving 15 bases between the germline ends. The CDR3, as DNA: TGTGCCGGCTACTGGACAGTCAACTATGGCTACACCTTC. Amino acid sequence: CAGYWTVNYGYTF.

The chain carries TRBV2 and TRBJ1-6; tentatively, D is TRBD1 (6 bases). V shed 1 base and J shed 4 bases, with 8 bases lying between them. The CDR3 extends over 15 amino acids. CDR1 and CDR2 (germline): SNHLY, FYNNEI. CDR3 in DNA: TGTGCCAGCAGTGAAGATACAGGGTATAATTCACCCCTCCACTTT. Translated, it gives CASSEDTGYNSPLHF.

The rearrangement joins TRBV7-2 to TRBJ2-7; a weak D match, TRBD1 (6 bases). This CDR3 region has 13 residues. Between the trimmed V and J ends, which lost 1 base and 3 bases, there was a span of 7 bases. CDR1 and CDR2 (germline): SGHTA, FQGNSA. CDR3 nucleotide sequence: TGTGCCAGCAGCTTAGGGGACATCTACGAGCAGTACTTC. It translates to CASSLGDIYEQYF.

This clone has ten or more counts. The chain joins TRBV2 to TRBJ1-4; 8 nucleotides align to TRBD1. The CDR3 runs to 14 residues. Germline V lookup: CDR1 SNHLY, CDR2 FYNNEI. The V gene end was trimmed by 6 bases and the J gene end by 6 bases; junction bases not matched to a gene: 6. The CDR3 DNA is TGTGCCAGCAGCGAGGACAGGGTCTATGAAAAACTGTTTTTT. Protein product: CASSEDRVYEKLFF.

This clone has only one observation. This chain links TRBV24-1 with TRBJ2-3; 10 bases align to TRBD1. Germline lookup yields CDR1 KGHDR and CDR2 SFDVKD. This CDR3 spans 14 amino acids. Losses at the gene ends were 4 bases for V and 4 bases for J; bases not matched to a gene: 1. The DNA for the CDR3 is TGTGCCACCAGTGAGGGGACAGGGGCAGATACGCAGTATTTT. Residues: CATSEGTGADTQYF.

The V call is TRBV29-1, the J call TRBJ2-2, with 8 bases lining up with TRBD1. Germline CDR1 and CDR2: SQVTM and ANQGSEA. With 3 bases clipped from V and 1 base from J, the junction kept 4 bases outside the gene matches. The CDR3 runs 15 residues. The CDR3 nucleotides read TGCAGCGTTGACCCCGGGACAGGGAACACCGGGGAGCTGTTTTTT. This translates into CSVDPGTGNTGELFF.

The chain employs TRBV18 and TRBJ1-6; TRBD1 is a possible D gene (6 bases). Trimming removed 2 bases from V and 15 bases from J, with 32 bases in between. Germline CDR1 reads KGHSH; CDR2 reads LQKENI. The CDR3 consists of 19 residues. The CDR3 loop reads CASSPNLRNTGIGPSDLHF. The CDR3 DNA follows: TGTGCCAGCTCACCAAACCTAAGAAACACAGGGATTGGACCCTCAGACCTCCACTTT.

The chain has TRBV27 and TRBJ1-2; no clear D gene. The germline gives CDR1 MNHEY, CDR2 SMNVEV (reference sequence). CDR3 length: 15 amino acids. The V end lost 6 bases, the J end lost 8 bases, and 22 bases lay between the germline ends. The CDR3 region has the DNA TGTGCCAGCAGCTTAGATGGGCCGGGATTCACCGGCTACACCTTC. Translating gives CASSLDGPGFTGYTF.

The chain couples TRBV25-1 to TRBJ1-6; a possible D gene is TRBD1 (6 bases). CDR3 length: 17 amino acids. Germline V CDR1 and CDR2: MGHDK, SYGVNS. V lost 8 bases and J 0 bases, leaving 17 bases between the germline ends. CDR3 DNA sequence: TGTGCCAGCGGGGGATGGACAGCGAGCTCCTATAATTCACCCCTCCACTTT. This codes for CASGGWTASSYNSPLHF.

The V call is TRBV5-1, the J call TRBJ1-2; TRBD1 matches 9 bases. The CDR3 consists of 14 residues. Losses at the gene ends were 3 bases for V and 4 bases for J; bases not matched to a gene: 4. Germline lookup yields CDR1 SGHRS and CDR2 YFSETQ. The CDR3 region is CASSSDRGSYGYTF. The CDR3 bases are TGCGCCAGCAGCTCGGACAGGGGATCCTATGGCTACACCTTC.

This sequence joins TRBV12-5 and TRBJ1-5; D gene uncertain. This CDR3 comprises 16 residues. V lost 1 base and J 7 bases, leaving 17 bases between the germline ends. Germline assignment: CDR1 LGHNT and CDR2 FRNRAP. CDR3 sequence (DNA): TGTGCTAGTGGTTTGGACCTCGTCCAGGCAGGCCAGCCCCAGCATTTT. Protein product: CASGLDLVQAGQPQHF.

The gene calls are TRBV19 and TRBJ2-3; TRBD1 matches 7 bases. The CDR3 sequence is 13 residues long. V was pared by 10 bases and J by 0 bases, with 4 bases of the junction left unmatched. CDR1 is LNHDA, CDR2 SQIVND, per germline (reference sequence). This chain's CDR3 is CATGTVSTDTQYF. The CDR3 nucleotides are TGTGCCACCGGGACAGTCAGCACAGATACGCAGTATTTT.

This chain links TRBV5-1 with TRBJ1-1; D ambiguous. The germline gives CDR1 SGHRS, CDR2 YFSETQ. The CDR3 is made up of 12 amino acids. The ends were cut back, 0 bases at V and 7 bases at J, with 7 bases in the middle. CDR3 bases: TGCGCCAGCAGCTTGGCCCCGGTTGAAGCTTTCTTT. It yields the protein CASSLAPVEAFF.

The CDR3 loop is CASSYSDRGWEQYF. CDR3 in DNA: TGTGCCAGCAGTTACTCGGACAGGGGTTGGGAGCAGTACTTC. This sequence joins TRBV6-5 and TRBJ2-7; TRBD1 matches at 9 bases. V shed 0 bases, J shed 7 bases, and the junction held 4 bases outside the gene matches. Per germline, CDR1 MNHEY and CDR2 SVGAGI. The CDR3 totals 14 residues.

Written as DNA, the CDR3 is TGTGCCAGCAGGAGAGACAGGTTCCCCTACGAGCAGTACTTC. It is translated as CASRRDRFPYEQYF. The chain couples TRBV5-4 to TRBJ2-7; tentatively, D is TRBD1 (6 bases). The germline gives CDR1 SGHNT, CDR2 YYREEE (reference sequence). V was clipped by 5 bases and J by 2 bases, with 14 bases between them. The length of the CDR3 is 14 residues.

The CDR3 spells CASSRGLVGSTDTQYF. CDR3 nucleotides: TGCGCCAGCAGCCGTGGACTAGTTGGAAGCACAGATACGCAGTATTTT. This rearrangement joins TRBV4-1 to TRBJ2-3; TRBD2 matches 7 bases. CDR1 and CDR2 from the germline V gene are MGHRA and YSYEKL. CDR3 size: 16 residues. With 4 bases clipped from V and 0 bases from J, the junction kept 7 bases outside the gene matches.

The chain couples TRBV5-1 to TRBJ1-1; D remains unclear. Trimming shortened V by 2 bases and J by 5 bases, and 10 bases separated the two germline ends. The V gene's germline CDR1 is SGHRS and CDR2 YFSETQ. The CDR3 loop spans 13 amino acids. CDR3 in DNA: TGCGCCAGCAGCTTCCGGGTTGAAACTGAAGCTTTCTTT. This sequence encodes CASSFRVETEAFF.

V usage is TRBV7-3 and J usage is TRBJ2-7, with 8 positions matching TRBD1. The CDR3 loop spans 15 amino acids. Germline CDR1 reads SGHTA; CDR2 reads FQGTGA. V lost 0 bases, J lost 6 bases, and 7 bases stayed unmatched. CDR3 residues: CASSLTLGQAIEQYF. As DNA, the CDR3 is TGTGCCAGCAGCTTAACGTTGGGACAGGCTATCGAGCAGTACTTC.

The gene calls are TRBV5-4 and TRBJ2-5; tentative D call: TRBD2 (6 bases). The CDR3 sequence is 14 residues long. CDR1 is SGHNT and CDR2 is YYREEE in the germline V gene (reference sequence). Trimming left V 2 bases short and J 0 bases short, with 8 bases between. Here the CDR3 reads CASSFGGDQETQYF. The CDR3 bases are TGTGCCAGCAGCTTTGGAGGGGACCAAGAGACCCAGTACTTC. The whole variable domain, filled in from reference TRBV5-4 and TRBJ2-5, reads ETGVTQSPTHLIKTRGQQVTLRCSSQSGHNTVSWYQQALGQGPQFIFQYYREEENGRGNFPPRFSGLQFPNYSSELNVNALELDDSALYLCASSFGGDQETQYFGPGTRLLVL.

The chain employs TRBV30 and TRBJ1-4; D remains unclear. The CDR3 spans 14 residues. CDR1 and CDR2 (germline): GTSNPN, SVGIG (reference sequence). Trimming took off 3 bases at V and 0 bases at J, with 8 bases between the two ends. The CDR3 DNA reads TGTGCCTGGAGCGCGACATCAACTAATGAAAAACTGTTTTTT. Residues: CAWSATSTNEKLFF.

The J gene is TRBJ1-2, the V gene TRBV6-1, with D unresolved. Germline lookup yields CDR1 MNHNS and CDR2 SASEGT. CDR3 length: 13 residues. The V end lost 2 bases, the J end lost 0 bases, and 4 bases lay between the germline ends. The CDR3 region is CASSETANYGYTF. In nucleotides, the CDR3 is TGTGCCAGCAGTGAAACGGCTAACTATGGCTACACCTTC.

The sample holds a few counts of this clone. The V call is TRBV24-1, the J call TRBJ2-2, with 8 bases fitting TRBD1. CDR3 length equals 16 residues. The germline V gene encodes CDR1 KGHDR and CDR2 SFDVKD. V was pared by 3 bases and J by 6 bases, with 8 bases of the junction left unmatched. The CDR3 is CATSDTRTGFSGELFF. CDR3 bases: TGTGCCACCAGTGATACTCGGACAGGGTTTTCCGGGGAGCTGTTTTTT.

The chain links TRBV25-1 to TRBJ1-1; D perhaps matches TRBD1 (5 bases). Deletions cut 2 bases from V and 6 bases from J, with 10 bases between. This CDR3 is built from 13 residues. Germline V CDR1 and CDR2: MGHDK, SYGVNS. The CDR3 DNA reads TGTGCCAGCAGTGAACCGGGACTCCCTGAAGCTTTCTTT. This translates into CASSEPGLPEAFF.

This rearrangement joins TRBV28 to TRBJ2-3; 11 bases are shared with TRBD2. This CDR3 is 16 amino acids long. Germline assignment: CDR1 MDHEN and CDR2 SYDVKM. Losses at the gene ends were 5 bases for V and 2 bases for J; bases not matched to a gene: 6. The CDR3 DNA reads as TGTGCCAGCAGTACCCGACTAGCGGGGAACACAGATACGCAGTATTTT. Its protein product is CASSTRLAGNTDTQYF.